This T cell receptor (beta chain) was found in a study of control samples from healthy donors and cancer patients. Germline V gene sequence: CDR1 GTSNPN, CDR2 SVGIG (reference sequence). The V gene lost 5 bases and the J gene lost 0 bases, with 20 bases spanning the gap. The length of the CDR3 is 17 residues. Assay used: immunoSEQ multiplex PCR; TCRdb lists only in-frame clones, some missing. The repertoire holds fewer than 200,000 clones, with 80% to 95% as singletons. This chain joins TRBV30 and TRBJ1-5; D is unclear. The source is a woman aged 60-75 years in good health. The source material was blood. The CDR3 DNA reads as TGTGCCTGGGGTCGGGGAGAAGCGGGCAATAGCAATCAGCCCCAGCATTTT. It is translated as CAWGRGEAGNSNQPQHF.